These 14 T cell receptor beta chains came from one sample sequenced in a study of blood T cells in healthy people across ages. Through a sample-barcoded 5' primer and a J-beta primer mix, a second PCR was run for about 6 to 11 cycles. TCRdb processed the 5' RACE reads anew with MiXCR; each CDR3 protein has one entry. The sample includes 1.5 million or so distinct CDR3 sequences, around two fifths seen only once; the top ten take 7.9%. Sequencing was carried out using blood. All receptors derive from a woman younger than 35 in good health.

This chain joins TRBV20-1 and TRBJ2-4; 9 positions agree with TRBD1. Germline-derived CDR1 and CDR2 are DFQATT and SNEGSKA (reference sequence). CDR3 length equals 11 residues. This CDR3 reads CSGQGSGIQYF. The DNA of the CDR3 is TGCAGCGGACAGGGGTCAGGCATTCAGTACTTC.

The V call is TRBV4-2, the J call TRBJ2-5; D remains unclear. The germline gives CDR1 LGHNA, CDR2 YNFKEQ. V was pared by 0 bases and J by 4 bases, with 12 bases between. CDR3 size: 15 residues. The CDR3 is CASSQDAGRAETQYF. DNA for the CDR3: TGTGCCAGCAGCCAAGATGCTGGTAGGGCAGAGACCCAGTACTTC.

The chain joins TRBV20-1 to TRBJ1-6; 7 bases fit TRBD1. CDR3 length: 14 amino acids. The germline V gene has CDR1 DFQATT and CDR2 SNEGSKA (reference sequence). Trimming cost V 5 bases and J 7 bases; bases outside gene matches: 8. The CDR3: CSAPETGQNSPLHF. In DNA form, the CDR3 reads TGCAGTGCTCCCGAGACAGGGCAAAATTCACCCCTCCACTTT.

V usage is TRBV7-9 and J usage is TRBJ2-2; TRBD2 matches at 7 bases. The ends lost 2 bases at V and 6 bases at J; junction bases unmatched: 9. The CDR3 spans 16 residues. From germline, CDR1 is SEHNR and CDR2 FQNEAQ (reference sequence). The CDR3 sequence is CASSLRGSLIAGELFF. The CDR3 DNA is TGTGCCAGCAGCTTACGCGGGAGTTTAATAGCCGGGGAGCTGTTTTTT.

This chain joins TRBV12-3 or TRBV12-4 and TRBJ2-1; 7 positions agree with TRBD2. The CDR3 contains 13 residues. V trimming: 7 bases; J trimming: 9 bases; junction bases outside the gene matches: 9. This CDR3 is CASITTSWGEQFF. The CDR3 DNA sequence: TGTGCCAGCATTACGACTAGCTGGGGTGAGCAGTTCTTC.

The CDR3: CSARGPSGVTYEQYF. The CDR3 region has the DNA TGCAGTGCTAGGGGCCCTAGCGGGGTTACCTACGAGCAGTACTTC. The V gene is TRBV20-1, the J gene TRBJ2-7; 9 nucleotides line up with TRBD2. J lost 2 bases, V lost 3 bases, and 8 bases had no gene match. Germline V gene lookup returns CDR1 DFQATT and CDR2 SNEGSKA (reference sequence). The CDR3 sequence is 15 residues long.

This clonotype appeared a few times. This chain links TRBV28 with TRBJ2-7; weak D call: TRBD2 (6 bases). There are 14 residues in the CDR3. The V and J ends lost 6 bases and 5 bases respectively, with 17 bases between them. CDR1 and CDR2 (germline): MDHEN, SYDVKM. The CDR3 here is CASRAPGGINEQYF. The DNA for the CDR3 is TGTGCCAGCAGAGCCCCCGGGGGTATCAACGAGCAGTACTTC.

Comment on this clonotype: One end of the junction fails to match germline, which may point to a read error. This chain connects TRBV6-6 to TRBJ2-7; weak D call: TRBD2 (6 bases). Germline CDR1 MNHNY, CDR2 SVGAGI (reference sequence). This CDR3 contains 14 residues. The CDR3 bases are TGTGCCAGCAGTTACGGGACTGGCTCCGACGAGCAGTACTTC. This codes for CASSYGTGSDEQYF.

The V and J genes are TRBV27 and TRBJ2-7; perhaps TRBD2 as D (5 bases). Between the trimmed V and J ends, which lost 2 bases and 7 bases, there was a span of 12 bases. CDR3 length equals 13 residues. The germline V gene encodes CDR1 MNHEY and CDR2 SMNVEV (reference sequence). CDR3 in amino acids: CASSLNPRGEQYF. The CDR3 DNA reads as TGTGCCAGCAGTTTAAACCCCCGAGGGGAGCAGTACTTC.

J is TRBJ2-7 and V is TRBV12-3 or TRBV12-4, with D perhaps TRBD1 or TRBD2 (5 bases each). V lost 6 bases and J 5 bases, leaving 17 bases between the germline ends. The CDR3 is 14 amino acids. CDR3 sequence: CASSQVGGFHEQYF. The CDR3 coding sequence is TGTGCCAGCAGCCAAGTTGGGGGTTTCCACGAGCAGTACTTC.

The V and J genes are TRBV11-1 and TRBJ1-4, with 7 nucleotides matching TRBD1. Per the germline V gene, CDR1 is SGHAT and CDR2 is FQDESV (reference sequence). After removal of 4 bases from V and 8 bases from J, the junction contained 13 bases not matched to a gene. The CDR3 spans 16 residues. The CDR3 loop is CASSYKRTGGIEKLFF. DNA for the CDR3: TGTGCCAGCAGCTATAAAAGGACAGGAGGGATCGAAAAACTGTTTTTT. Looking up the rest from reference TRBV11-1 and TRBJ1-4 gives the full variable domain: EAEVAQSPRYKITEKSQAVAFWCDPISGHATLYWYRQILGQGPELLVQFQDESVVDDSQLPKDRFSAERLKGVDSTLKIQPAELGDSAMYLCASSYKRTGGIEKLFFGSGTQLSVL.

The V call is TRBV4-1, the J call TRBJ2-1; D not certain. Germline V gene data show CDR1 as MGHRA and CDR2 as YSYEKL. The CDR3 is 13 amino acids. Trimming stripped 4 bases from V and 7 bases from J, with 11 bases between. The CDR3 reads CASSLGLWNEQFF. As DNA, the CDR3 is TGCGCCAGCAGCCTTGGGCTGTGGAATGAGCAGTTCTTC.

This clonotype was counted only a few times. The CDR3 is CASSHRGLAGVPTLYNEQFF. CDR3 nucleotides: TGCGCCAGCAGCCATCGTGGACTAGCGGGAGTCCCGACCCTGTACAATGAGCAGTTCTTC. The chain employs TRBV4-1 and TRBJ2-1; 13 nucleotides agree with TRBD2. This CDR3 has 20 amino acids. CDR1 is MGHRA, CDR2 YSYEKL, per germline. V was clipped by 3 bases and J by 4 bases; unmatched bases: 15.

The chain is built from TRBV6-5 and TRBJ1-6; 8 nucleotides align to TRBD1. The V and J ends lost 7 bases and 5 bases, in that order; junction bases with no gene match: 7. CDR1 is MNHEY, CDR2 SVGAGI, per germline. The CDR3 is 15 residues long. The CDR3 DNA reads as TGTGCCAGCAAGAGACAGGGGACCAATAATTCACCCCTCCACTTT. As protein: CASKRQGTNNSPLHF.